This is a list of T cell receptor beta chains from one sample in a study of blood T cell repertoires in COVID-19. Sequencing used immunoSEQ multiplex PCR; TCRdb keeps in-frame clones, though not all of them. The sample records approximately 120,000 clones, 83% being singletons. Sequencing was performed on peripheral blood. These receptors were collected from an older woman with acute or convalescent COVID-19. Each CDR3 is given with its conserved first and last residue. Each record gives: D gene, clone size, V gene, J gene, CDR3 DNA, CDR3 protein. A D gene is named only where the DNA matches it firmly. Clone sizes are given selectively: once, few, many, or a class where the clone is expanded.

d_gene: TRBD2; abundance: NA; v_gene: TRBV9; j_gene: TRBJ2-1; CDR3nt: TGTGCCAGCAGCGTAGGGTGGAGTAGCGGGACGTACAATGAGCAGTTCTTC; CDR3aa: CASSVGWSSGTYNEQFF
d_gene: TRBD1; abundance: NA; v_gene: TRBV6-5; j_gene: TRBJ1-1; CDR3nt: TGTGCCAGCAGCGAGGACAGGGCCGTGGGGGAAGCTTTCTTT; CDR3aa: CASSEDRAVGEAFF
d_gene: NA; abundance: NA; v_gene: TRBV15; j_gene: TRBJ1-2; CDR3nt: TGTGCCACCAGCAGAGGGCAAGGGACTGGCTATGGCTACACCTTC; CDR3aa: CATSRGQGTGYGYTF
d_gene: TRBD1; abundance: NA; v_gene: TRBV6-5; j_gene: TRBJ1-3; CDR3nt: TGTGCCAGCAGAGGGGGCGCAGACACCATATATTTT; CDR3aa: CASRGGADTIYF
d_gene: NA; abundance: NA; v_gene: TRBV4-1; j_gene: TRBJ2-1; CDR3nt: TGCGCCAGCAGTCCTAGCGCGAGCTCCTACAATGAGCAGTTCTTC; CDR3aa: CASSPSASSYNEQFF
d_gene: NA; abundance: NA; v_gene: TRBV10-3; j_gene: TRBJ2-3; CDR3nt: TGTGCCACTAGAGGCGGGCAGAAAATAGATACGCAGTATTTT; CDR3aa: CATRGGQKIDTQYF
d_gene: TRBD2; abundance: NA; v_gene: TRBV7-2; j_gene: TRBJ2-7; CDR3nt: TGTGCCAGCAGCCTTGGGACTAGCGGGAGGCCAAGCTCCTACGAGCAGTACTTC; CDR3aa: CASSLGTSGRPSSYEQYF
d_gene: TRBD2; abundance: NA; v_gene: TRBV5-6; j_gene: TRBJ2-1; CDR3nt: TGTGCCAGCAGCCCTCTAGCGGGAGGCAGAGATGAGCAGTTCTTC; CDR3aa: CASSPLAGGRDEQFF
d_gene: TRBD1; abundance: NA; v_gene: TRBV5-1; j_gene: TRBJ1-1; CDR3nt: TGCGCCAGCAGCTTCCAGGGGGAGAACACTGAAGCTTTCTTT; CDR3aa: CASSFQGENTEAFF
d_gene: NA; abundance: NA; v_gene: TRBV27; j_gene: TRBJ1-2; CDR3nt: TGTGCCAGCAGCCCAAGGTACACCGGGGGCTATGGCTACACCTTC; CDR3aa: CASSPRYTGGYGYTF
d_gene: NA; abundance: NA; v_gene: TRBV6-5; j_gene: TRBJ1-2; CDR3nt: TGTGCCAGCAGGTCTATACGGGGCTACACCTTC; CDR3aa: CASRSIRGYTF
d_gene: NA; abundance: NA; v_gene: TRBV6-5; j_gene: TRBJ1-1; CDR3nt: TGTGCCAGCAGTTACTCAACAGGCAGGAACACTGAAGCTTTCTTT; CDR3aa: CASSYSTGRNTEAFF
d_gene: TRBD1; abundance: NA; v_gene: TRBV5-5; j_gene: TRBJ1-2; CDR3nt: TGTGCCAGCAGACCGGACAGGGTGGAAGGGTATGGCTACACCTTC; CDR3aa: CASRPDRVEGYGYTF
d_gene: NA; abundance: NA; v_gene: TRBV18; j_gene: TRBJ1-1; CDR3nt: TGTGCCAGCTCACCACCGGGGGCCCGCATGAACACTGAAGCTTTCTTT; CDR3aa: CASSPPGARMNTEAFF
d_gene: NA; abundance: NA; v_gene: TRBV6-5; j_gene: TRBJ1-4; CDR3nt: TGTGCCAGCAGTCCTCCGGGACACCCGGGTGAAAAACTGTTTTTT; CDR3aa: CASSPPGHPGEKLFF
d_gene: TRBD1; abundance: NA; v_gene: TRBV18; j_gene: TRBJ2-3; CDR3nt: TGTGCCAGCTCTCGGGACAGGGGGCCCACAGATACGCAGTATTTT; CDR3aa: CASSRDRGPTDTQYF
d_gene: TRBD2; abundance: NA; v_gene: TRBV5-1; j_gene: TRBJ2-3; CDR3nt: TGCGCCAGCAGCTTGCGTCCTAGCGGGGTAACAGATACGCAGTATTTT; CDR3aa: CASSLRPSGVTDTQYF
d_gene: TRBD2; abundance: NA; v_gene: TRBV24-1; j_gene: TRBJ2-7; CDR3nt: TGTGCCACCTCCGAGCCCTCAGCGGGAGGAATGAACCGGCAGTACTTC; CDR3aa: CATSEPSAGGMNRQYF
d_gene: TRBD2; abundance: NA; v_gene: TRBV27; j_gene: TRBJ2-7; CDR3nt: TGTGCCAGCAGTTTACGGGAGGGCCCCTACGAGCAGTACTTC; CDR3aa: CASSLREGPYEQYF
d_gene: TRBD1; abundance: NA; v_gene: TRBV5-4; j_gene: TRBJ2-1; CDR3nt: TGTGCCAGCAGCTTATCCCGGGACAGGCAGTTCTTC; CDR3aa: CASSLSRDRQFF
d_gene: NA; abundance: few; v_gene: TRBV10-1; j_gene: TRBJ1-1; CDR3nt: TGCGCCAGCAGTCCTCGGGGGTTCGCTGAAGCTTTCTTT; CDR3aa: CASSPRGFAEAFF
d_gene: TRBD2; abundance: once; v_gene: TRBV6-1; j_gene: TRBJ2-2; CDR3nt: TGTGCCAGCAGTGAAGGGTCAGCGGGGGGGCCGATCTGGGAGCTGTTTTTT; CDR3aa: CASSEGSAGGPIWELFF
d_gene: TRBD2; abundance: once; v_gene: TRBV27; j_gene: TRBJ2-1; CDR3nt: TGTGCCAGCAGACCAGGGACTAGCGGGCGGTCGCAGTTCTTC; CDR3aa: CASRPGTSGRSQFF
d_gene: TRBD1; abundance: NA; v_gene: TRBV4-1; j_gene: TRBJ2-5; CDR3nt: TGCGCCAGCAGCCAAGGGGCGACAGGGCTGAGGGAGACCCAGTACTTC; CDR3aa: CASSQGATGLRETQYF
d_gene: NA; abundance: NA; v_gene: TRBV30; j_gene: TRBJ1-3; CDR3nt: TGTGCCTGGAGCGGAGGGTCGTCCGCTGGAAACACCATATATTTT; CDR3aa: CAWSGGSSAGNTIYF
d_gene: TRBD2; abundance: NA; v_gene: TRBV7-9; j_gene: TRBJ2-5; CDR3nt: TGTGCCAGCAGCCCACGGGGGGAGGAGACCCAGTACTTC; CDR3aa: CASSPRGEETQYF
d_gene: TRBD2; abundance: NA; v_gene: TRBV10-3; j_gene: TRBJ2-3; CDR3nt: TGTGCCATCAGAGCAGGGCGGGGGAGCACAGATACGCAGTATTTT; CDR3aa: CAIRAGRGSTDTQYF
d_gene: NA; abundance: NA; v_gene: TRBV3-1/TRBV3-2; j_gene: TRBJ2-7; CDR3nt: TGTGCCAGCAGCCACCCTCCTACGACAGACTCCTACGAGCAGTACTTC; CDR3aa: CASSHPPTTDSYEQYF
d_gene: NA; abundance: once; v_gene: TRBV18; j_gene: TRBJ1-2; CDR3nt: TGTGCCAGCTCAGCACGGGTGAGGGATGGCTACACCTTC; CDR3aa: CASSARVRDGYTF
d_gene: NA; abundance: NA; v_gene: TRBV18; j_gene: TRBJ1-5; CDR3nt: TGTGCCAGCTCACCCGGGGGGCTGTTGAGACAGCCCCAGCATTTT; CDR3aa: CASSPGGLLRQPQHF
d_gene: NA; abundance: NA; v_gene: TRBV5-1; j_gene: TRBJ2-1; CDR3nt: TGCGCCAGCAGCTCCGCAGGGGTCGAATGGAATGAGCAGTTCTTC; CDR3aa: CASSSAGVEWNEQFF
d_gene: NA; abundance: NA; v_gene: TRBV28; j_gene: TRBJ2-5; CDR3nt: TGTGCCAGCAGTGCTCTGGGGCAGGGGAAAGAGACCCAGTACTTC; CDR3aa: CASSALGQGKETQYF
d_gene: NA; abundance: NA; v_gene: TRBV7-6; j_gene: TRBJ2-3; CDR3nt: TGTGCCAGCAGCTTAGCCGGACGGACACTTGGGGCAGATACGCAGTATTTT; CDR3aa: CASSLAGRTLGADTQYF
d_gene: NA; abundance: NA; v_gene: TRBV2; j_gene: TRBJ1-6; CDR3nt: TGTGCCAGCATGGGGGGGAGCTCCTATAATTCACCCCTCCACTTT; CDR3aa: CASMGGSSYNSPLHF
d_gene: TRBD1; abundance: NA; v_gene: TRBV18; j_gene: TRBJ1-2; CDR3nt: TGTGCCAGCTCACCAGAAGGGGGCGCCTATGGCTACACCTTC; CDR3aa: CASSPEGGAYGYTF
d_gene: NA; abundance: NA; v_gene: TRBV3-1/TRBV3-2; j_gene: TRBJ1-3; CDR3nt: TGTGCCAGCAGCCAGGGCACGTCTGGAAACACCATATATTTT; CDR3aa: CASSQGTSGNTIYF
d_gene: TRBD1; abundance: NA; v_gene: TRBV15; j_gene: TRBJ1-1; CDR3nt: TGTGCCACCAGCAGAGAACGGGGGCAGGGGGTAAACACTGAAGCTTTCTTT; CDR3aa: CATSRERGQGVNTEAFF
d_gene: TRBD2; abundance: NA; v_gene: TRBV6-2/TRBV6-3; j_gene: TRBJ2-5; CDR3nt: TGTGCCAGCAGTTACCCCGGACTAGCGGGACGGGAGACCCAGTACTTC; CDR3aa: CASSYPGLAGRETQYF
d_gene: NA; abundance: NA; v_gene: TRBV30; j_gene: TRBJ1-4; CDR3nt: TGTGCCTGGAGTAAGTCGGGGGTTAATGAAAAACTGTTTTTT; CDR3aa: CAWSKSGVNEKLFF
d_gene: NA; abundance: NA; v_gene: TRBV6-5; j_gene: TRBJ1-2; CDR3nt: TGTGCCAGCAGCGGAGGCCGGGGGGTTGGTGGCTACACCTTC; CDR3aa: CASSGGRGVGGYTF
d_gene: NA; abundance: NA; v_gene: TRBV2; j_gene: TRBJ1-5; CDR3nt: TGTGCCAGCCAGTTTGGGGCAGGTCTTAATCAGCCCCAGCATTTT; CDR3aa: CASQFGAGLNQPQHF
d_gene: TRBD1; abundance: NA; v_gene: TRBV6-5; j_gene: TRBJ2-7; CDR3nt: TGTGCCAGCAGTTACCCGACCGACAGGGGCGAGCAGTACTTC; CDR3aa: CASSYPTDRGEQYF
d_gene: TRBD1; abundance: NA; v_gene: TRBV11-1; j_gene: TRBJ1-1; CDR3nt: TGTGCCAGCAGCTGGGGGACAGGGAGATCAAGTGAAGCTTTCTTT; CDR3aa: CASSWGTGRSSEAFF
d_gene: NA; abundance: once; v_gene: TRBV7-9; j_gene: TRBJ1-5; CDR3nt: TGTGCCAGCAGCTTTACAGGGTATGGCAATCAGCCCCAGCATTTT; CDR3aa: CASSFTGYGNQPQHF